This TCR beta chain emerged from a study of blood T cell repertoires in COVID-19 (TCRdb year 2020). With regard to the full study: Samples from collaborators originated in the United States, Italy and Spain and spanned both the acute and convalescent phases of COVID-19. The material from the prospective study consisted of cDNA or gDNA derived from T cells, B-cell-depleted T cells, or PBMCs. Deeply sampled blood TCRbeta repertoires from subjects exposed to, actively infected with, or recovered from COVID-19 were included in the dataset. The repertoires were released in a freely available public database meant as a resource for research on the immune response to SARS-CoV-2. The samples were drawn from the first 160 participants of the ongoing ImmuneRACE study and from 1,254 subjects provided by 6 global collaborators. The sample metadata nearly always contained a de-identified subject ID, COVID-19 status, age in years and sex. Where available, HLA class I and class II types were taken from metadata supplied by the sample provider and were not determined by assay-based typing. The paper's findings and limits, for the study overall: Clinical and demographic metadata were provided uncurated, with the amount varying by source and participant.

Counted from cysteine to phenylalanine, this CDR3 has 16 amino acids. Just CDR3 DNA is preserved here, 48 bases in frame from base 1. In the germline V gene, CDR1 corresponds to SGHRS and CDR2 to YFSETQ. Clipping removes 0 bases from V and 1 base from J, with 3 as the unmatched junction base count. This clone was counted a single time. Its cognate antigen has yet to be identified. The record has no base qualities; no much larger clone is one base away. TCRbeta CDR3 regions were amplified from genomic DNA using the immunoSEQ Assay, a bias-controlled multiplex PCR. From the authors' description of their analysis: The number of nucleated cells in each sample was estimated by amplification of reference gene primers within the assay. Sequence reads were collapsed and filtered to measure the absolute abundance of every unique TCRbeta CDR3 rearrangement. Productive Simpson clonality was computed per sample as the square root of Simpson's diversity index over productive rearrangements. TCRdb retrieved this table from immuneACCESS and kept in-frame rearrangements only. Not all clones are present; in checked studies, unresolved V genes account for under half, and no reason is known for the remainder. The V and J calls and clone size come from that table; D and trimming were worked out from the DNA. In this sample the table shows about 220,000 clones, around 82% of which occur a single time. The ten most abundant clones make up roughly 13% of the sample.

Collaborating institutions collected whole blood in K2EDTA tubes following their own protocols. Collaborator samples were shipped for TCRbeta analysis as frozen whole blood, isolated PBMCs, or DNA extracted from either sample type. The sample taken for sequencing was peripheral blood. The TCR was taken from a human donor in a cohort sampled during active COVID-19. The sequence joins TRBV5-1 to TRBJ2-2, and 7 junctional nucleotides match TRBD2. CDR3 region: CASSLEAGENTGELFF. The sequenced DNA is TGCGCCAGCAGCTTGGAGGCGGGGGAGAACACCGGGGAGCTGTTTTTT.